The clone carrying this T cell receptor beta chain was picked up many times. Its antigen is currently unknown. cDNA carried unique molecular identifiers, and a universal primer site was added by template switching. TCRdb passed the 5' RACE reads through MiXCR, listing each CDR3 protein once. The sample shows roughly 150,000 distinct CDR3 sequences, roughly 3.2% of them seen only once. The V gene lost 6 bases and the J gene lost 6 bases, with 18 bases spanning the gap. CDR1 and CDR2 from the germline V gene are MNHNS and SASEGT. This CDR3 region has 14 residues. The data are from a study of identical twins. Study-level findings and limits: In drawing conclusions, the study used cross-sectional statistical analysis and did not follow the same donors. With beta out-of-frame sequences, excess sharing by twins was weaker. Cord blood beta clonotypes that were abundant carried fewer insertions, and memory repertoires showed no such trend.

The receptor was derived from a young man in good health. The sequencing sample was made of memory T cells sorted from blood. This rearrangement joins TRBV6-1 to TRBJ2-7, with a tentative D call TRBD1 (7 bases). CDR3 protein: CASRQAGGTSEQYF. CDR3 sequence (DNA): TGTGCCAGCAGACAGGCAGGGGGGACCAGCGAGCAGTACTTC.